The subject of this entry is one T cell receptor beta chain. RNA amounts of 0.5 to 1 ug underwent reverse transcription with random hexamers. Each CDR3 protein is one row after TCRdb ran MiXCR on the immunoSEQ multiplex PCR reads. The sample has some 200,000 distinct CDR3 sequences; more than 90% are singletons. This CDR3 region has 14 residues. V was clipped by 4 bases and J by 5 bases; unmatched bases: 5. Germline CDR1 and CDR2: KGHSH and LQKENI. The sample is drawn from a study of CD8 T cells in Susac syndrome. The receptor's source is a human donor with Susac syndrome. Sequenced input: CD4+ T cells from PBMCs. The rearrangement joins TRBV18 to TRBJ2-5; 9 positions agree with TRBD1. The CDR3 protein is CASSQTGGAETQYF. The CDR3 nucleotides read TGTGCCAGCTCACAAACAGGGGGCGCGGAGACCCAGTACTTC. Together with reference TRBV18 and TRBJ2-5, the CDR3 gives the full variable domain: NAGVMQNPRHLVRRRGQEARLRCSPMKGHSHVYWYRQLPEEGLKFMVYLQKENIIDESGMPKERFSAEFPKEGPSILRIQQVVRGDSAAYFCASSQTGGAETQYFGPGTRLLVL.